A single sample is the source of the 15 T cell receptor beta chains below, sequenced in a study of T cells in Graves' hyperthyroidism and ophthalmopathy. The CDR3 regions of TCR beta were amplified from RNA transcripts. Carried out on the TCR CDR3, a first-round RT-PCR used the HTBI primer set. One entry per CDR3 protein, called by TCRdb with MiXCR from the multiplex PCR reads. Among nearly 750,000 distinct CDR3 sequences, about a third were seen once, and the ten largest hold around 31%. The sequenced material came from blood. The receptors were gathered from a woman aged 40 to 55 with Graves' hyperthyroidism.

This chain uses TRBV9 with TRBJ2-2; 7 bases match TRBD1. Trimming cost V 4 bases and J 7 bases; bases outside gene matches: 7. The CDR3 extends over 14 amino acids. CDR1 and CDR2 (germline): SGDLS, YYNGEE. CDR3 residues: CASSPRGPVGELFF. CDR3 nucleotide sequence: TGTGCCAGCAGCCCGAGGGGGCCAGTCGGGGAGCTGTTTTTT.

This clonotype has a count of ten or more. The V gene is TRBV25-1, the J gene TRBJ1-1, with D perhaps TRBD1 (5 bases). The CDR3 loop spans 13 amino acids. The germline V gene has CDR1 MGHDK and CDR2 SYGVNS. V gave up 7 bases and J gave up 1 base, with 10 bases separating them. As DNA, the CDR3 is TGTGCCAGCAATAGGGGATGGAACACTGAAGCTTTCTTT. It translates to CASNRGWNTEAFF.

This clonotype was observed at least ten times. This chain joins TRBV7-9 and TRBJ1-1; TRBD1 matches at 7 bases. After removal of 5 bases from V and 0 bases from J, the junction contained 6 bases not matched to a gene. The CDR3 consists of 15 residues. The germline V gene encodes CDR1 SEHNR and CDR2 FQNEAQ (reference sequence). This CDR3 reads CASSLITGVNTEAFF. CDR3 in DNA: TGTGCCAGCAGCCTCATCACAGGGGTGAACACTGAAGCTTTCTTT.

This clonotype was counted a few times. The chain combines TRBV6-5 with TRBJ1-1; 8 positions agree with TRBD1. The CDR3 is 15 residues long. Per the germline V gene, CDR1 is MNHEY and CDR2 is SVGAGI. Trimming at V came to 6 bases and at J to 0 bases, leaving 6 bases not matched to a gene. The DNA of the CDR3 is TGTGCCAGCAGAATGTGGACAGGGCTGAACACTGAAGCTTTCTTT. Translated: CASRMWTGLNTEAFF.

This clonotype came up a few times. The rearrangement joins TRBV2 to TRBJ2-2; 11 bases fit TRBD1. This CDR3 has 15 amino acids. V dropped 6 bases and J dropped 6; count of bases not matched to a gene: 6. From germline, CDR1 is SNHLY and CDR2 FYNNEI. In DNA form, the CDR3 reads TGTGCCAGCAGCCCGGGACAGGGGGTCGCCGGGGAGCTGTTTTTT. It codes for CASSPGQGVAGELFF. Full variable domain (missing parts from reference TRBV2 and TRBJ2-2): EPEVTQTPSHQVTQMGQEVILRCVPISNHLYFYWYRQILGQKVEFLVSFYNNEISEKSEIFDDQFSVERPDGSNFTLKIRSTKLEDSAMYFCASSPGQGVAGELFFGEGSRLTVL.

The chain is built from TRBV10-3 and TRBJ1-2, with D unresolved. The CDR3 spans 13 residues. The V gene lost 9 bases and the J gene lost 4 bases, with 15 bases spanning the gap. Germline CDR1 ENHRY, CDR2 SYGVKD. CDR3 sequence: CAIGRGMGYGYTF. The CDR3 DNA sequence: TGTGCCATAGGACGCGGGATGGGCTATGGCTACACCTTC.

This clonotype was recorded a few times. The chain uses TRBV7-8 and TRBJ2-2; D is perhaps TRBD1 or TRBD2 (5 bases each). Germline values: CDR1 SGHVS, CDR2 FQNEAQ. Deletions cut 1 base from V and 6 bases from J, with 9 bases between. CDR3 length: 14 residues. CDR3 in amino acids: CASSLGRGAGELFF. The CDR3 DNA follows: TGTGCCAGCAGCTTAGGTCGGGGCGCCGGGGAGCTGTTTTTT.

This chain links TRBV6-5 with TRBJ1-3, with D perhaps matching TRBD1 (5 bases). Trimming cost V 0 bases and J 0 bases, with 9 bases left between them. The germline V gene has CDR1 MNHEY and CDR2 SVGAGI. CDR3 length: 16 residues. The CDR3 loop is CASSYSTGASGNTIYF. The CDR3 DNA reads as TGTGCCAGCAGTTACTCGACCGGGGCCTCTGGAAACACCATATATTTT.

This clonotype has just a few counts. The V call is TRBV20-1, the J call TRBJ1-1, with D tentatively TRBD1 (5 bases). The germline CDR1 and CDR2 sequences are DFQATT and SNEGSKA (reference sequence). V gave up 6 bases and J gave up 1 base, with 12 bases separating them. CDR3 length: 13 residues. The CDR3 is CSARDAGNTEAFF. The CDR3 region has the DNA TGCAGTGCCCGGGACGCCGGGAACACTGAAGCTTTCTTT.

This chain connects TRBV11-1 to TRBJ1-6, with D tentatively TRBD1 (5 bases). The CDR3 is 14 amino acids. Germline lookup yields CDR1 SGHAT and CDR2 FQDESV (reference sequence). Deletions cut 5 bases from V and 7 bases from J, with 12 bases between. In DNA, the CDR3 is TGTGCCAGCAGCATTGACAGCCCAAATTCACCCCTCCACTTT. Protein: CASSIDSPNSPLHF. Full variable domain (outside the CDR3, taken from reference TRBV11-1 and TRBJ1-6): EAEVAQSPRYKITEKSQAVAFWCDPISGHATLYWYRQILGQGPELLVQFQDESVVDDSQLPKDRFSAERLKGVDSTLKIQPAELGDSAMYLCASSIDSPNSPLHFGNGTRLTVT.

In its sample, this clonotype was seen many times. The chain links TRBV5-1 to TRBJ1-6, with 9 bases matching TRBD1. Germline trimming cut 4 bases from V and 8 bases from J; bases unmatched to any gene: 7. The CDR3 length is 15 residues. Germline CDR1 SGHRS, CDR2 YFSETQ. The CDR3 sequence is CASSPRTGVDSPLHF. The DNA of the CDR3 is TGCGCCAGCAGCCCAAGGACAGGGGTGGATTCACCCCTCCACTTT.

Only a few counts were recorded for this clonotype. The rearrangement joins TRBV6-5 to TRBJ2-7, with D perhaps TRBD1 or TRBD2 (6 bases each). The CDR3 totals 14 residues. Trimming took 5 bases from V and 2 from J, leaving 13 bases between them. CDR1 is MNHEY, CDR2 SVGAGI, per germline. DNA of the CDR3: TGTGCCAGCAGTGAACGGGGGCCCCCCTACGAGCAGTACTTC. Translating gives CASSERGPPYEQYF.

There are a few counts of this clonotype. The rearrangement uses TRBV19 and TRBJ1-1; no clear D. Germline assignment: CDR1 LNHDA and CDR2 SQIVND (reference sequence). The CDR3 has 14 residues. V was shortened by 3 bases and J by 5 bases, with 13 bases between the two germline ends. CDR3 region: CASSILGSETEAFF. DNA for the CDR3: TGTGCCAGTAGTATTTTGGGGTCGGAGACTGAAGCTTTCTTT.

The chain joins TRBV19 to TRBJ1-4; 9 nucleotides line up with TRBD1. The CDR3 loop spans 14 amino acids. CDR1 is LNHDA and CDR2 is SQIVND in the germline V gene (reference sequence). The V gene end was trimmed by 11 bases and the J gene end by 8 bases; junction bases not matched to a gene: 12. CDR3 coding DNA: TGTGCCTGGACCCGGGGGGACAGGGTCGAAAAACTGTTTTTT. It codes for CAWTRGDRVEKLFF.

The V call is TRBV11-2, the J call TRBJ2-7; D call uncertain. The CDR3 runs 15 residues. Trimming removed 5 bases from V and 2 bases from J, with 16 bases in between. CDR1 is SGHAT, CDR2 FQNNGV, per germline. CDR3 sequence: CASSPGGGRAYEQYF. CDR3 bases: TGTGCCAGCAGCCCGGGCGGCGGTAGGGCCTACGAGCAGTACTTC.